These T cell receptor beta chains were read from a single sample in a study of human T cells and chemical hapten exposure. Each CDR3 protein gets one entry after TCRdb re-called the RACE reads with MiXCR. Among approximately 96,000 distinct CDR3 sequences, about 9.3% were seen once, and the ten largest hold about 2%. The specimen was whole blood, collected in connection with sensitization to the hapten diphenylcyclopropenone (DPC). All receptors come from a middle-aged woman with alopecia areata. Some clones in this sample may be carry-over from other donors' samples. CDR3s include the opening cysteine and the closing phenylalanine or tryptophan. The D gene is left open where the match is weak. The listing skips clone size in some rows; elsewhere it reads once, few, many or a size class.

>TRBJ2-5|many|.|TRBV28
TGTGCCAGCAGTTTACCCCCTAGCATAGGGGGGACCCAGTACTTC
CASSLPPSIGGTQYF
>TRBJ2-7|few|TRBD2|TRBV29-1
TGCAGCGTTGGGGGGGGACCCTACGAGCAGTACTTC
CSVGGGPYEQYF
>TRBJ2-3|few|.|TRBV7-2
TGTGCCAGCAGCTTAGCAGGGCGGGTGAGCACAGATACGCAGTATTTT
CASSLAGRVSTDTQYF
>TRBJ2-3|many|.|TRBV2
TGTGCCAGCCATCCAGCCACAGATACGCAGTATTTT
CASHPATDTQYF
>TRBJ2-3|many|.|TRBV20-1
TGCAGTGCACTGCAGTCAGATACGCAGTATTTT
CSALQSDTQYF
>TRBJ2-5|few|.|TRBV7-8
TGTGCCAGCATCTCTCAGCGGAGCCCCTCAGAGACCCAGTACTTC
CASISQRSPSETQYF
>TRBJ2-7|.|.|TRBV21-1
TGTGCCAGCAGCAAAGACGGGCAGATGAACGAGCAGTACTTC
CASSKDGQMNEQYF
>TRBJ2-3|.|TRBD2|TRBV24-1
TGTGCCACGAAGCGGGAGGGTGCAGATACGCAGTATTTT
CATKREGADTQYF
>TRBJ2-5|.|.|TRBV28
TGTGCCAGCACCAAGGGGGAAGAGACCCAGTACTTC
CASTKGEETQYF
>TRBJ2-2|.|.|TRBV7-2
TGTGCCAGCAGCTTACTGGGGCCCACCGGGGAGCTGTTTTTT
CASSLLGPTGELFF
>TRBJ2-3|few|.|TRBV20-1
TGCAGTGCTAACCCCCTAGAAGAAGGAGATACGCAGTATTTT
CSANPLEEGDTQYF
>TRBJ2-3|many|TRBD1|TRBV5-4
TGTGCCAGCAGCTTGACAGGGGGAGATACGCAGTATTTT
CASSLTGGDTQYF
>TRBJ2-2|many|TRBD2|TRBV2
TGTGCCAGCAGTGAAGTTGAGGGACTAGCGGGAGAGGGCACCGGGGAGCTGTTTTTT
CASSEVEGLAGEGTGELFF
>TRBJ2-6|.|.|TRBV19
TGTGCCAGTCTACAGGGTAGCGGGGCCAACGTCCTGACTTTC
CASLQGSGANVLTF
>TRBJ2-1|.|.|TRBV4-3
TGCGCCAGCAGCCAAGATTTAGTCAGGGGAGATGAGCAGTTCTTC
CASSQDLVRGDEQFF
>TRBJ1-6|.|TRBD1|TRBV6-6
TGTGCCAGCAGTTTACGGACAGGTGGGAATTCACCCCTCCACTTT
CASSLRTGGNSPLHF
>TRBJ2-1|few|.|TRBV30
TGTGCCTGGAGTCCACGCAATGAGCAGTTCTTC
CAWSPRNEQFF
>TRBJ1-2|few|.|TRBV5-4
TGTGCCAGCAGCCTGGTAGGGGGGCGTGATGGCTACACCTTC
CASSLVGGRDGYTF
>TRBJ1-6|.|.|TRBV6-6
TGTGCCACCGTTGCGACCAGGGGCACTGGTTCACCCCTCCACTTT
CATVATRGTGSPLHF
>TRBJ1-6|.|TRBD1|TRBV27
TGTGCCAGCAGCCCGGGACAGGGGGCAAGCTCCTATAATTCACCCCTCCACTTT
CASSPGQGASSYNSPLHF
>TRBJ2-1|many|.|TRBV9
TGTGCCAGCAGCGTAGGTGGTTCCCACTACAATGAGCAGTTCTTC
CASSVGGSHYNEQFF
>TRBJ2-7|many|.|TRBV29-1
TGCAGCGTTGAAAGCACAGGGTCCTACGAGCAGTACTTC
CSVESTGSYEQYF
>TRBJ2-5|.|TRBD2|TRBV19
TGTGCCAGTAGTATAAGAGGCCAGCGGGATGCCCGCGGGGAGACCCAGTACTTC
CASSIRGQRDARGETQYF
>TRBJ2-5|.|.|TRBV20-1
TGCAGTGCTAGGGGGCCGTATGGCGAGCAAGAGACCCAGTACTTC
CSARGPYGEQETQYF
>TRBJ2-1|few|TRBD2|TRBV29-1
TGCAGCGTTGTCACACTAGCGGTGTACAATGAGCAGTTCTTC
CSVVTLAVYNEQFF
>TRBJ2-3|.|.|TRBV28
TGTGCCAGCAGTTTGAACTCGGGATCGATTTCTTCCGGGGGTTTT
CASSLNSGSISSGGF
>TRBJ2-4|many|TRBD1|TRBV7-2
TGTGCCAGCAGCAACACAGGGGTGGCCAAAAACATTCAGTACTTC
CASSNTGVAKNIQYF
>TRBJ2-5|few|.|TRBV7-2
TGTGCCAGCAGCTCCCGTTGGCTCAGGGGACGGATACAAGAGACCCAGTACTTC
CASSSRWLRGRIQETQYF
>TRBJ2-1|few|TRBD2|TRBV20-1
TGCAGTGCTAGAGATCCCGGGAGGAACTACAATGAGCAGTTCTTC
CSARDPGRNYNEQFF
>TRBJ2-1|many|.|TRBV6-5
TGTGCCAGCAGCCCGACGGGGGGACAGGCTACAGGGGACAATGAGCAGTTCTTC
CASSPTGGQATGDNEQFF
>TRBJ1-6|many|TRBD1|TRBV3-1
TGTGCCAGCAGCCAAGCAGGGACAGGGGTCTCACCCCTCCACTTT
CASSQAGTGVSPLHF
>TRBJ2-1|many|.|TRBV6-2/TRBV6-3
TGTGCCAGCAGCCCCGGTTGGGGTGAGCAGTTCTTC
CASSPGWGEQFF
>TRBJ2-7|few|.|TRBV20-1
TGCAGTGCTACCAGCGCGACCTACGAGCAGTACTTC
CSATSATYEQYF
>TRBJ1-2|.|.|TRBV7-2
TGTGCCAGCAGCTTAGAAGGGTTTAACTATGGCTACACCTTC
CASSLEGFNYGYTF
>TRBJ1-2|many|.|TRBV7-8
TGTGCCAGCAGCACCACCCGACGACCGGACTATGGCTACACCTTC
CASSTTRRPDYGYTF
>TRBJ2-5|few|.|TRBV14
TGTGCCAGCAGCCAAGTTTGGGGGATTAAAGAGACCCAGTACTTC
CASSQVWGIKETQYF
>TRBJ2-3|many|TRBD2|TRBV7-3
TGTGCCAGCAGCCACGGGACTAGCGGACTCACAGATACGCAGTATTTT
CASSHGTSGLTDTQYF
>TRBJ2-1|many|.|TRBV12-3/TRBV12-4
TGTGCCAGCAGTTTTCTCAATGAGCAGTTCTTC
CASSFLNEQFF
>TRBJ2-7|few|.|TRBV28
TGTGCCAGCAGGCCCGACGGGCCCGAGCAGTACTTC
CASRPDGPEQYF
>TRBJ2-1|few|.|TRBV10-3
TGTGCCATCACCTATCGCCCTAGCTCCTACAATGAGCAGTTCTTC
CAITYRPSSYNEQFF
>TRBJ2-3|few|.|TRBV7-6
TGTGCCAGCAGCGCAAGGGATTTCCCCACAGATACGCAGTATTTT
CASSARDFPTDTQYF